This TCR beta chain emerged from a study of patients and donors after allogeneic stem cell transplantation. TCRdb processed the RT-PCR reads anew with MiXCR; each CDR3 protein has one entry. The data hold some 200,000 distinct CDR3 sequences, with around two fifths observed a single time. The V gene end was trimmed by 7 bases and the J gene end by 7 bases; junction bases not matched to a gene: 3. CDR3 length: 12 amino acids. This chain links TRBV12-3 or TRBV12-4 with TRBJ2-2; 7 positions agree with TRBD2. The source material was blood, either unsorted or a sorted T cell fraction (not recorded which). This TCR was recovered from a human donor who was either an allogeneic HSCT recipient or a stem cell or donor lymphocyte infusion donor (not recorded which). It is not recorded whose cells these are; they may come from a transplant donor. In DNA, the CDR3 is TGTGCCAGCAACACGGGGGGCGGGGAGCTGTTTTTT. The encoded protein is CASNTGGGELFF.